Sequencing of this TCR beta chain was carried out in a study of T cells after yellow fever vaccination. General study findings and limits: Just a small share of clonotypes turned up in the CD4 compartment as well as the CD8 compartment.

The CDR3 contains 10 residues. Germline V gene data show CDR1 as MNHEY and CDR2 as SVGEGT. The V end lost 8 bases, the J end lost 3 bases, and 5 bases lay between the germline ends. Via MiXCR, TCRdb re-called the 5' RACE reads, giving one row per CDR3 protein. The table includes about 350,000 distinct CDR3 sequences, under 15% detected once. With regard to this clonotype: Its target is unknown.

Sample: CD4+ T cells sorted from PBMCs, taken 15 days after the yellow fever booster vaccination. The V and J genes are TRBV6-2 or TRBV6-3 and TRBJ2-7, with no clear D. The receptor comes from a man between 18 and 29 years old who received the YFV17D yellow fever vaccine. For the CDR3, the DNA is TGTGCCAGCGCGGACTACGAGCAGTACGTC. Its protein is CASADYEQYV.